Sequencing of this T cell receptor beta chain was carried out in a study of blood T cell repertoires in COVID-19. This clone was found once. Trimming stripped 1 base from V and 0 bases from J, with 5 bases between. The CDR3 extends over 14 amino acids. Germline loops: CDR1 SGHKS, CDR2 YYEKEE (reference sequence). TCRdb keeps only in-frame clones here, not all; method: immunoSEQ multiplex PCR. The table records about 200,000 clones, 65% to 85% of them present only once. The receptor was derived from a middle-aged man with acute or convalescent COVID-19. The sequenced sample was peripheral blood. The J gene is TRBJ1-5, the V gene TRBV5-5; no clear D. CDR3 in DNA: TGTGCCAGCAGCTTGTCCTATAGCAATCAGCCCCAGCATTTT. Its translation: CASSLSYSNQPQHF.